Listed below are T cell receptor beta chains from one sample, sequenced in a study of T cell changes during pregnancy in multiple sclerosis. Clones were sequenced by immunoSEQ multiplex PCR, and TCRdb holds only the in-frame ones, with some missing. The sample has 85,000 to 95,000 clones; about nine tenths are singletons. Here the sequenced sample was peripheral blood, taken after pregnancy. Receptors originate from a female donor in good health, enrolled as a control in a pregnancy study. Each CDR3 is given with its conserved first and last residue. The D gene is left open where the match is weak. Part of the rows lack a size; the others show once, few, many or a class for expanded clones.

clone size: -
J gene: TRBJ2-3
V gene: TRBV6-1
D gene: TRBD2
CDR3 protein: CASTGGGSTDTQYF
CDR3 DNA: TGTGCCAGCACTGGCGGGGGTAGCACAGATACGCAGTATTTT

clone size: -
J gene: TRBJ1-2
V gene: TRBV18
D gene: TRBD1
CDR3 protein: CASSLDRGHGYTF
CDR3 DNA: TGTGCCAGCTCATTGGACAGGGGACATGGCTACACCTTC

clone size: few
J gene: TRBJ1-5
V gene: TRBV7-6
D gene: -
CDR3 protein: CASSLSHGTSQPQHF
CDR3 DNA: TGTGCCAGCAGCTTAAGCCATGGGACATCTCAGCCCCAGCATTTT

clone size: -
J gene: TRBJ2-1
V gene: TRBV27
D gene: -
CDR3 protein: CASRLTDQGGEEQFF
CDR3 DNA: TGTGCCAGCAGGTTGACAGACCAGGGAGGAGAGGAGCAGTTCTTC

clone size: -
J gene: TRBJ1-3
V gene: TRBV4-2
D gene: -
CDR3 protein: CASSQARTFGNTIYF
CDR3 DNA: TGTGCCAGCAGCCAAGCGCGGACATTTGGAAACACCATATATTTT

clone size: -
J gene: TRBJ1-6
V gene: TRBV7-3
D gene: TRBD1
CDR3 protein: CASSPQGAVNSPLHF
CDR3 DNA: TGTGCCAGCAGCCCCCAGGGGGCGGTAAATTCACCCCTCCACTTT

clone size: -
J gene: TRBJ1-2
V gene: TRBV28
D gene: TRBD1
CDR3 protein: CAILRTGRNYGYTF
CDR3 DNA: TGTGCCATTTTACGGACAGGGCGGAACTATGGCTACACCTTC

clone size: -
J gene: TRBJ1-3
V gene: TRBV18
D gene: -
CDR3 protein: CASSPPTSWNTIYF
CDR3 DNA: TGTGCCAGCTCACCCCCGACAAGTTGGAACACCATATATTTT

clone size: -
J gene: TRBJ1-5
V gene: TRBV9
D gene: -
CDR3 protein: CASSVGENQPQHF
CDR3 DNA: TGTGCCAGCAGCGTAGGGGAGAATCAGCCCCAGCATTTT

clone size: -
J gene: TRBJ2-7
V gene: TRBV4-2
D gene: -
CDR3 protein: CASSQGWVSGDEQYF
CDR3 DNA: TGTGCCAGCAGCCAAGGGTGGGTTTCCGGGGACGAGCAGTACTTC

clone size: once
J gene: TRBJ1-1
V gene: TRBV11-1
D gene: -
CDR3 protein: CASSLYRDMNTEAFF
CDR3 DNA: TGTGCCAGCAGCTTGTACAGGGACATGAACACTGAAGCTTTCTTT

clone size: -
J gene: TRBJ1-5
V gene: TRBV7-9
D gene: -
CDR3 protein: CASSLSTGFNQPQHF
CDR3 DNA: TGTGCCAGCAGTCTGAGTACAGGGTTCAATCAGCCCCAGCATTTT

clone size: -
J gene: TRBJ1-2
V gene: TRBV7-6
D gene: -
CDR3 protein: CASKPASEGYGYTF
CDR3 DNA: TGTGCCAGCAAACCAGCCTCAGAGGGCTATGGCTACACCTTC

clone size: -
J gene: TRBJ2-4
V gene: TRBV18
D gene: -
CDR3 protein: CASRETKNIQYF
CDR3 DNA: TGTGCCAGCAGGGAGACCAAAAACATTCAGTACTTC

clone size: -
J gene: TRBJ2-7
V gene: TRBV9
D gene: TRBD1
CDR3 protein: CASSRFGTGDYEQYF
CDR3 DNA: TGTGCCAGCAGCAGGTTCGGGACAGGGGACTACGAGCAGTACTTC

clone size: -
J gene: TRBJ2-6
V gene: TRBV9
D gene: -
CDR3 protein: CASSPGGRVGGANVLTF
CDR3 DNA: TGTGCCAGCAGCCCAGGAGGTCGGGTTGGAGGGGCCAACGTCCTGACTTTC

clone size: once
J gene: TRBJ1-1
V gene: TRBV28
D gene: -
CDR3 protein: CASSPSGGAEAFF
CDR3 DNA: TGTGCCAGCAGCCCCTCCGGCGGAGCTGAAGCTTTCTTT

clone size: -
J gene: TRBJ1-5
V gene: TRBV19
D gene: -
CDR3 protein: CASSRSGTRSNQPQHF
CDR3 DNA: TGTGCCAGTAGTAGGTCCGGGACACGTAGCAATCAGCCCCAGCATTTT

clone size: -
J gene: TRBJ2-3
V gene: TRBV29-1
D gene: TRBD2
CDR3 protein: CSGSGGALDTQYF
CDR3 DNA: TGCAGCGGCAGCGGGGGGGCCTTAGATACGCAGTATTTT

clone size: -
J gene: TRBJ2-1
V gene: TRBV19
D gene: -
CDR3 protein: CASSIDNRVPYNEQFF
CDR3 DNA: TGTGCCAGTAGTATAGATAACAGGGTCCCCTACAATGAGCAGTTCTTC

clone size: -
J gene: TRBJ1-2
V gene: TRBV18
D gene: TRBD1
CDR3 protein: CASSLDRNYGYTF
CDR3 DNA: TGTGCCAGCTCACTGGACAGGAACTATGGCTACACCTTC

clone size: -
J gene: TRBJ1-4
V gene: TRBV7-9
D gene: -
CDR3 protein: CASSFGDGGDEKLFF
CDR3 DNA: TGTGCCAGCAGCTTCGGGGACGGAGGGGATGAAAAACTGTTTTTT

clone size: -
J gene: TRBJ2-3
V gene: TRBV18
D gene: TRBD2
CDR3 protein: CASSPSTLAGEMYF
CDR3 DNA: TGTGCCAGCTCACCCTCAACTTTAGCGGGGGAGATGTATTTT

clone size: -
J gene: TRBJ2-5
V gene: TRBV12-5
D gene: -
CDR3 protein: CASGSTSIQETQYF
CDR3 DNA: TGTGCTAGTGGTAGCACGAGCATACAAGAGACCCAGTACTTC

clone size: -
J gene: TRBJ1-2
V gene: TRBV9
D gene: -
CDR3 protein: CASSVVGASGYTF
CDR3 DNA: TGTGCCAGCAGCGTAGTGGGGGCAAGTGGCTACACCTTC

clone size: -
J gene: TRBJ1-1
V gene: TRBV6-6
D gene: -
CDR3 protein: CASSSGTEAFF
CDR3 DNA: TGTGCCAGCAGCTCGGGGACTGAAGCTTTCTTT

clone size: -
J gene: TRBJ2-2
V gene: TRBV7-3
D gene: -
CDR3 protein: CASRQTDNTGELFF
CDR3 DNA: TGTGCCAGCAGGCAGACAGATAACACCGGGGAGCTGTTTTTT

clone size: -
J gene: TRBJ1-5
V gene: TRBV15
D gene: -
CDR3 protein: CATSRGDNNQPQHF
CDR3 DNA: TGTGCCACCAGCAGAGGGGACAATAATCAGCCCCAGCATTTT

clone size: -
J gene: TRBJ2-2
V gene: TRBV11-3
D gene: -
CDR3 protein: CASSMIRTGELFF
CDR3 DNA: TGTGCCAGCAGCATGATCCGGACCGGGGAGCTGTTTTTT

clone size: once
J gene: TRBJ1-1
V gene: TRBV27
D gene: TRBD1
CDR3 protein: CASSLATGVTEAFF
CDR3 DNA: TGTGCCAGCAGTTTAGCGACAGGGGTAACTGAAGCTTTCTTT

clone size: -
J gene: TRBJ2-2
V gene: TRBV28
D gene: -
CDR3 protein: CASSLFQGGELFF
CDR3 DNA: TGTGCCAGCAGTTTATTCCAGGGCGGGGAGCTGTTTTTT

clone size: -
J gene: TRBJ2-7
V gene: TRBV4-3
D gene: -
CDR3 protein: CASSQDQGGQDEQYF
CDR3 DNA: TGCGCCAGCAGCCAAGACCAGGGGGGCCAGGACGAGCAGTACTTC